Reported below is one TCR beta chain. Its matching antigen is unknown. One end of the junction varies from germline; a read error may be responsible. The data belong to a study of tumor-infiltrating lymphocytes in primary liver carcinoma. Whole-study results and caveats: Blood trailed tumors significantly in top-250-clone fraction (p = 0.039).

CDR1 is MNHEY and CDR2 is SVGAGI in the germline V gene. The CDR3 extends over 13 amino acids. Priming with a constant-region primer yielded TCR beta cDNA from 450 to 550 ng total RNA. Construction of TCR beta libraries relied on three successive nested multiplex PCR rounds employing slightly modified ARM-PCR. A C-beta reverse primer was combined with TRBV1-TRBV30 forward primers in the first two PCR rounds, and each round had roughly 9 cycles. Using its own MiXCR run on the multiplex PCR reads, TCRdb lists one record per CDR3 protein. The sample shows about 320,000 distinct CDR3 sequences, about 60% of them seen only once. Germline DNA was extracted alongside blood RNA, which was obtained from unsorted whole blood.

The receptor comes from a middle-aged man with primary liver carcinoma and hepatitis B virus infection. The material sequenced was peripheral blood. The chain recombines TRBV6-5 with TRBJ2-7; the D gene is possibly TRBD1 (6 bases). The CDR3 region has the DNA TGTGCCAGCAGTTACGACAGGACCTATGAGCAGTACTTC. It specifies CASSYDRTYEQYF.